This T cell receptor beta chain was sequenced for a study of CD8+CD57+ T cells in acquired aplastic anemia (dated by TCRdb to 2016 to 2019). About the full investigation: DNA extracted from sorted CD4+ and CD8+ cells had a mean of roughly 3.4 ug, with a range of roughly 0.18 to 27.4 ug. A CD8+CD57+ expansion meant a frequency higher than the mean frequency seen in healthy subjects. What the research found in general, with its limitations: Around 30 CD8+ CDR3 sequences were shared between patients and controls but appeared highly expressed in patients and within their immunodominant clones. Between patients and healthy controls, no significant difference in CD8+ Simpson's diversity was found (P=0.060).

Genomic DNA was used as template for profiling of TCR beta VDJ combinations and CDR3 sequences. TCR repertoire sequencing was run on an Illumina HiSeq 2000. Processing in the source paper ran as follows. TRBV/TRBJ rearrangement plots, CDR3 size and DJ length profiles, and Simpson's diversity index were used to assess repertoires. The most abundant DNA sequence in the deep sequencing data was defined as the immunodominant clone. CDR3 amino acid sequences were screened for sharing across subjects and compared with published repertoires and the VDJdb database. The public reads were quality trimmed at Q25 with fastp and then assembled into clones with MiXCR by TCRdb, keeping productive beta chains. Identical CDR3 proteins give one entry, which carries the most common genes and DNA. These V and J calls derive from TCRdb rather than the authors' analysis. The table for this sample lists 100,000 to 150,000 distinct CDR3 sequences; about 40% of them were counted only once. The leading ten clones occupy 2.6% of the sample.

The germline ends are 8 bases apart after V is trimmed by 0 bases and J by 6 bases. The germline V gene encodes CDR1 SGDLS and CDR2 YYNGEE. Measured from the cysteine to the phenylalanine, the CDR3 is 13 residues long. Only the CDR3 part of the read is kept: 39 bases, read in frame from the first base. Patients chosen for sequencing had shown expansion of CD8+CD57+ cells by flow cytometry. All patients had severe acquired aplastic anemia diagnosed by International Study of Aplastic Anemia and Agranulocytosis and Camitta criteria. No patient had received any therapy when blood was sampled. The study deep-sequenced TCR repertoires of sorted CD4+ and CD8+ blood T cells from severe aplastic anemia patients and healthy subjects. Patients were enrolled in the USA under clinicaltrials.gov protocols 00001620, 01623167, 00001397, 00071045, 00081523 and 00961064. Ficoll-Paque density gradient centrifugation was used to isolate peripheral blood mononuclear cells. Before DNA extraction, CD4+ and CD8+ T cells were sorted by FACS or by magnetic beads.

This clonotype showed up many times. No antigen is known for it. Base-call qualities are not available, and no considerably larger clone is one nucleotide away. The sample consisted of sorted CD4+, CD8+, or CD8+CD57+ T cells (not recorded which) from PBMCs. This TCR was recovered from a human donor with aplastic anemia. The rearrangement joined TRBV9 to TRBJ2-3, with no confident D gene call. The bases are TGTGCCAGCAGCGTAGTTTCCGGTGATACGCAGTATTTT. This translates into CASSVVSGDTQYF.